This record looks at one T cell receptor (beta chain) sequence and its context. This sample includes further DNA sequences coding for the same CDR3. This sample was taken from a study of blood T cell repertoires in COVID-19. Study at large: PBMCs, B-cell-depleted T cells, or T cells provided the cDNA or gDNA that made up the material.

Original processing methods: Estimated nucleated cell counts came from reference gene primer amplification. Clones were read by immunoSEQ multiplex PCR, and TCRdb kept only the in-frame ones, dropping some. V and J calls and clone size follow that table, whereas D and trimming were derived from the DNA. The sample carries nearly 95,000 clones, 80% to 90% recorded once. The CDR3 length is 13 residues. The trim removed 5 bases at V and 4 bases at J, leaving 4 bases unmatched. The chain joins TRBV12-3 or TRBV12-4 to TRBJ1-2; TRBD1 aligns across 7 bases. The TCR comes from a human donor with acute or convalescent COVID-19. The donor label of this sample is uncertain. The sequencing input was peripheral blood. In DNA, the CDR3 is TGTGCCAGCAGTCGACAGGGAGCCTATGGCTACACCTTC. Translation: CASSRQGAYGYTF.